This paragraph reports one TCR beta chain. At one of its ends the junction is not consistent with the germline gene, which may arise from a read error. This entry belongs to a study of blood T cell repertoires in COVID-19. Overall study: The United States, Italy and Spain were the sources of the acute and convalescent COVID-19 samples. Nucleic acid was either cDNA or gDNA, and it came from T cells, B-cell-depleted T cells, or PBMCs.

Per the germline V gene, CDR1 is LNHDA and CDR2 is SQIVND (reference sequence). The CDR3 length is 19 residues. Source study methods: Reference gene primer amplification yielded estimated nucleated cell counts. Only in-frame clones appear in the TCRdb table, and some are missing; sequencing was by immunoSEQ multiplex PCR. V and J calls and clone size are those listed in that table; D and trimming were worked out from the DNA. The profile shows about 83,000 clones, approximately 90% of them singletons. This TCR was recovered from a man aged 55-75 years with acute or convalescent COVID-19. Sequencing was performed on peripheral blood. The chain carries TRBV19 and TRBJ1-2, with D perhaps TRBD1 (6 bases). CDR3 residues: CASSIGVTSWTASNYGYTF. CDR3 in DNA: TGCGCCAGTAGTATAGGAGTGACTTCCTGGACAGCCTCTAACTATGGCTACACCTTC.